This T cell receptor beta chain was obtained from a study of blood T cells in healthy people across ages. Points from the study as a whole: Long-lived donors had more naive CD4+ cells and higher diversity than aged donors.

Germline V gene data show CDR1 as DFQATT and CDR2 as SNEGSKA (reference sequence). With 5 bases removed from V and 0 bases from J, the gap between germline ends came to 11 bases. CDR3 length: 14 residues. The authors ran a second PCR of roughly 7 to 11 cycles using a sample-barcoded 5' primer and a J-beta primer mix. TCRdb itself ran the 5' RACE reads through MiXCR, one entry per CDR3 protein. Of over 950,000 distinct CDR3 sequences detected, 35% to 45% appear once; the ten largest clones hold around 12%. Details on this clonotype: Its antigen is unknown.

The clonotype was recovered from a man aged 18-30 years in good health. The specimen sequenced was blood. The chain joins TRBV20-1 to TRBJ1-3; D gene uncertain. CDR3 sequence: CSALTPNSGNTIYF. CDR3 bases: TGCAGTGCTCTGACACCGAACTCTGGAAACACCATATATTTT.